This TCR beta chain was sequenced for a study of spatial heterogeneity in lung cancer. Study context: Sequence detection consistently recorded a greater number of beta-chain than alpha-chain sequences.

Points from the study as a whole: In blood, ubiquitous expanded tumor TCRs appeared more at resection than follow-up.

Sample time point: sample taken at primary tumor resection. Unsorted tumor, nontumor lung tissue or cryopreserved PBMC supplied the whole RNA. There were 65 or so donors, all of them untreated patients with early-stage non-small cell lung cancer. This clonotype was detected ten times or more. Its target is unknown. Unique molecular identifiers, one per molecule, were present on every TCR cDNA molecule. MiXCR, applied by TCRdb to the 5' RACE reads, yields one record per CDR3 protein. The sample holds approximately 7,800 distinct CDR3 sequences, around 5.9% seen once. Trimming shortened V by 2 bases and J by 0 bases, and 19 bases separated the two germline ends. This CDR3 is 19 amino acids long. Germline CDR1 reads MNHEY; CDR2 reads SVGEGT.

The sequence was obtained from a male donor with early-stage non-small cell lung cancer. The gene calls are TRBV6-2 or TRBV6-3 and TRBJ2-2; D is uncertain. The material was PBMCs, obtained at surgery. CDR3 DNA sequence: TGTGCCAGCAGTTACAACGAGGTTAGGACCCGAACGAACACCGGGGAGCTGTTTTTT. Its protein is CASSYNEVRTRTNTGELFF.